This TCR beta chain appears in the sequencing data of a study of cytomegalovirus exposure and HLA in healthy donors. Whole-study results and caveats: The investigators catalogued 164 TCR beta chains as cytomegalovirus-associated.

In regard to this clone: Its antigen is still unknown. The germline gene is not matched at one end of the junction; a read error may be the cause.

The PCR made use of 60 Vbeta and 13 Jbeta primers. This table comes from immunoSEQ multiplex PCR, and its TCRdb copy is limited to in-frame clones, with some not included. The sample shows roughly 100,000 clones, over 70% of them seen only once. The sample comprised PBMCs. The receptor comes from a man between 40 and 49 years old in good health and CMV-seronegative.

Written as DNA, the CDR3 is TGTTCCAGCAGCTGGACTAGCGGGGGGCGCACAGATACGCAGTATTTT. Translated: CSSSWTSGGRTDTQYF. The chain joins TRBV7-9 to TRBJ2-3; 14 bases match TRBD2. Germline lookup yields CDR1 SEHNR and CDR2 FQNEAQ (reference sequence). The CDR3 is made up of 16 amino acids.